The next 5 T cell receptor beta chains were all read from a single sample in a study of T cell responses to AZD1222 COVID-19 vaccine. The assay was immunoSEQ multiplex PCR, and TCRdb's table has in-frame clones only and misses some. Here the sample spans 200,000 to 250,000 clones, approximately 94% being singletons. The sequencing here drew on peripheral blood, taken 28 days after the second dose of the MenACWY control vaccine. The receptors originated from an adult who received the MenACWY meningococcal vaccine as a control.

The gene calls are TRBV28 and TRBJ2-7; 9 nucleotides line up with TRBD1. V lost 2 bases, J lost 3 bases, and 8 bases stayed unmatched. The CDR3 covers 16 residues. From germline, CDR1 is MDHEN and CDR2 SYDVKM. The CDR3 sequence: CASSLMGRDRVYEQYF. The CDR3 nucleotides read TGTGCCAGCAGTTTAATGGGGAGGGACAGGGTCTACGAGCAGTACTTC.

This chain uses TRBV6-6 with TRBJ2-1, with a tentative D call TRBD2 (5 bases). Germline CDR1 MNHNY, CDR2 SVGAGI (reference sequence). Trimming removed 7 bases from V and 8 bases from J, with 24 bases in between. The CDR3 has 16 residues. The CDR3 nucleotides are TGTGCCAGCACCCACGGGCGGCTAGCCCCAATCGATGAGCAGTTCTTC. As protein: CASTHGRLAPIDEQFF.

The chain links TRBV27 to TRBJ2-7; 8 bases line up with TRBD1. The CDR3 totals 13 residues. Germline CDR1 MNHEY, CDR2 SMNVEV (reference sequence). The V gene end was trimmed by 7 bases and the J gene end by 2 bases; junction bases not matched to a gene: 4. CDR3 sequence: CASKRTGTYEQYF. In DNA form, the CDR3 reads TGTGCCAGCAAGAGGACAGGGACCTACGAGCAGTACTTC.

The chain carries TRBV7-8 and TRBJ1-5, with D perhaps TRBD1 (5 bases). CDR3 length equals 15 residues. Germline assignment: CDR1 SGHVS and CDR2 FQNEAQ. Trimming cost V 2 bases and J 5 bases, with 13 bases left between them. The CDR3 region has the DNA TGTGCCAGCAGCTTAAGGCTGCAGGGAGATCAGCCCCAGCATTTT. Residues: CASSLRLQGDQPQHF.

The V gene is TRBV24-1, the J gene TRBJ2-2, with 8 bases lining up with TRBD2. With 1 base clipped from V and 1 base from J, the junction kept 1 base outside the gene matches. In germline, CDR1 is KGHDR, CDR2 SFDVKD. The CDR3 has 16 amino acids. CDR3 bases: TGTGCCACCAGTGATTTTACTAGCGGGAACACCGGGGAGCTGTTTTTT. As protein: CATSDFTSGNTGELFF.